Given below is one T cell receptor (beta chain) in context. The CDR3 length is 14 residues. The junction had 5 bases not matched to a gene; V was cut back by 4 bases and J by 4 bases. Germline CDR1 reads LNHDA; CDR2 reads SQIVND (reference sequence). These data belong to a study of blood T cell repertoires in COVID-19. Study-level information: The cDNA or gDNA used as material had been derived from T cells, B-cell-depleted T cells, or PBMCs.

Profiled with immunoSEQ multiplex PCR; TCRdb holds only in-frame clones, not every one. The sample carries about 130,000 clones, about 85% recorded once. The chain carries TRBV19 and TRBJ2-5, with TRBD1 identical over 8 bases. The material sequenced was peripheral blood. This TCR came from a man aged 40-50 years with active or convalescent COVID-19. The CDR3 here is CASSTNRGAETQYF. In DNA form, the CDR3 reads TGTGCCAGTAGTACAAACAGGGGGGCAGAGACCCAGTACTTC.